This is a list of T cell receptor beta chains from one sample in a study of blood T cell repertoires in COVID-19. Clones were read by immunoSEQ multiplex PCR, and TCRdb kept only the in-frame ones, dropping some. In the table there are about 130,000 clones, about four fifths of which are singletons. The sequenced sample consisted of peripheral blood. These receptor sequences come from a woman aged 25-40 years who had recovered from COVID-19. CDR3s include the opening cysteine and the closing phenylalanine or tryptophan. D genes are given only for firm matches.

d_call: .; v_call: TRBV15; j_call: TRBJ2-3; cdr3_aa: CATSVWGGPEDTQYF
d_call: TRBD1; v_call: TRBV2; j_call: TRBJ2-5; cdr3_aa: CASSDRGPDFGEETQYF
d_call: TRBD2; v_call: TRBV18; j_call: TRBJ2-1; cdr3_aa: CASSELAGVEQFF
d_call: .; v_call: TRBV5-1; j_call: TRBJ1-6; cdr3_aa: CASSLGQGNSPLHF
d_call: TRBD1; v_call: TRBV2; j_call: TRBJ2-5; cdr3_aa: CASKRQGTQETQYF
d_call: TRBD2; v_call: TRBV7-2; j_call: TRBJ2-5; cdr3_aa: CASSLAPPGLAALPQETQYF
d_call: .; v_call: TRBV3-1/TRBV3-2; j_call: TRBJ1-1; cdr3_aa: CASSPRVGGTTEAFF
d_call: .; v_call: TRBV15; j_call: TRBJ1-6; cdr3_aa: CATSREGPGRNSPLHF
d_call: .; v_call: TRBV12-3/TRBV12-4; j_call: TRBJ2-1; cdr3_aa: CASSSYNEQFF
d_call: .; v_call: TRBV18; j_call: TRBJ1-1; cdr3_aa: CASSQDRKNTEAFF
d_call: .; v_call: TRBV18; j_call: TRBJ1-5; cdr3_aa: CASSPPYREGAQPQHF
d_call: .; v_call: TRBV5-1; j_call: TRBJ2-6; cdr3_aa: CASSLGHRDVGANVLTF
d_call: TRBD2; v_call: TRBV7-7; j_call: TRBJ2-6; cdr3_aa: CASGEGGPSGANVLTF
d_call: .; v_call: TRBV7-8; j_call: TRBJ2-3; cdr3_aa: CASSLEDWKSTDTQYF
d_call: .; v_call: TRBV6-5; j_call: TRBJ1-2; cdr3_aa: CASSYDSVPNYGYTF
d_call: .; v_call: TRBV18; j_call: TRBJ2-2; cdr3_aa: CASSPSSGTNTGELFF
d_call: .; v_call: TRBV19; j_call: TRBJ1-2; cdr3_aa: CASSIRGGDYGYTF
d_call: .; v_call: TRBV15; j_call: TRBJ2-7; cdr3_aa: CATSRDQVPSYYEQYF
d_call: TRBD2; v_call: TRBV5-1; j_call: TRBJ2-7; cdr3_aa: CASSETSGAYEQYF
d_call: .; v_call: TRBV2; j_call: TRBJ2-7; cdr3_aa: CASRRDRSPPYEQYF
d_call: .; v_call: TRBV13; j_call: TRBJ1-6; cdr3_aa: CASSLGDRYQSPLHF
d_call: .; v_call: TRBV5-6; j_call: TRBJ1-6; cdr3_aa: CASNAVARASNSPLHF
d_call: .; v_call: TRBV11-2; j_call: TRBJ2-2; cdr3_aa: CASSSGTKAEAGELFF
d_call: .; v_call: TRBV18; j_call: TRBJ1-5; cdr3_aa: CASSPSRAEGINQPQHF
d_call: .; v_call: TRBV4-1; j_call: TRBJ2-1; cdr3_aa: CASSQTLGNEQFF
d_call: .; v_call: TRBV6-2/TRBV6-3; j_call: TRBJ2-5; cdr3_aa: CASSDGSQLQETQYF
d_call: .; v_call: TRBV6-5; j_call: TRBJ2-2; cdr3_aa: CASSYSATITGELFF
d_call: .; v_call: TRBV4-2; j_call: TRBJ2-3; cdr3_aa: CASSQGGVGTDTQYF
d_call: TRBD2; v_call: TRBV7-8; j_call: TRBJ2-3; cdr3_aa: CASSLVSGGRGMAQYF
d_call: .; v_call: TRBV7-9; j_call: TRBJ1-1; cdr3_aa: CASSLDISLGAEAFF